This T cell receptor beta chain was identified during a study of T cell clonotyping in hematopoietic cell transplantation. Findings and limits, study-wide: Few recipient clonotypes overlapped donors; over 95% were de novo at given depth.

This clone ranks as large. Its antigen is undetermined. The protocol was immunoSEQ multiplex PCR, while the TCRdb copy is restricted to in-frame clones and leaves out a portion. The data contain 15,000 to 20,000 clones, about two thirds of them singletons. V was trimmed by 1 base and J by 3 bases, leaving 9 bases between them. In germline, CDR1 is MGHRA, CDR2 YSYEKL. This CDR3 has 14 residues. The chain carries TRBV4-1 and TRBJ1-2; the D is unclear. This sequence originates from a woman aged 60-75 years in good health. Some clones in this sample may be carry-over from other donors' samples. Source material: peripheral blood mononuclear cells. CDR3: CASSQGHHDYGYTF. The CDR3 bases are TGCGCCAGCAGCCAAGGACACCACGACTATGGCTACACCTTC.